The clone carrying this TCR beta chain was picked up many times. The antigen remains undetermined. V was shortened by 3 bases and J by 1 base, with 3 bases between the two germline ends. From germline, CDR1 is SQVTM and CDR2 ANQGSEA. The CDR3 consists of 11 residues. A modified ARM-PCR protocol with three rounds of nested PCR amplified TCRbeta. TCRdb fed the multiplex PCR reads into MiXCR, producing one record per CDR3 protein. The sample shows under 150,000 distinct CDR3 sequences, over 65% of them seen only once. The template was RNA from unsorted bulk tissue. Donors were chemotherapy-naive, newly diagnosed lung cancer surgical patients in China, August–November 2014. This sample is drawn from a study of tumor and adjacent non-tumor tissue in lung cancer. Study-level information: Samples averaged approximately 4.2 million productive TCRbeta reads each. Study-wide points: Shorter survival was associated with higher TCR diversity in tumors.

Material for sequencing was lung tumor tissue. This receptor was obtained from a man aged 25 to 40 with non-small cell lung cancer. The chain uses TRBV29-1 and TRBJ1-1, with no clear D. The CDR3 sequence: CSVDRNTEAFF. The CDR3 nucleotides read TGCAGCGTTGATAGGAACACTGAAGCTTTCTTT. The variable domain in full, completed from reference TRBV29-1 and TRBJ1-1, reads SAVISQKPSRDICQRGTSLTIQCQVDSQVTMMFWYRQQPGQSLTLIATANQGSEATYESGFVIDKFPISRPNLTFSTLTVSNMSPEDSSIYLCSVDRNTEAFFGQGTRLTVV.